This is a list of T cell receptor beta chains from one sample in a study of blood T cell repertoires in COVID-19. Here immunoSEQ multiplex PCR was the method, and the copy in TCRdb shows in-frame clones only, minus some. Of under 65,000 clones detected, about nine tenths appear once; the ten largest clones hold 22%. Sample: peripheral blood. The origin of the receptors is a woman of 80 years or more with COVID-19, enrolled during active disease. The CDR3 runs from the conserved cysteine through the conserved F or W. The order of the fields is J gene, D gene, clone size, V gene, CDR3 protein, CDR3 DNA. D genes are given only for firm matches. Expanded clones get a size class; other rows say once, few or many, or leave the size out.

TRBJ1-6 - - TRBV13 CANHHRSWALYNSPLHF TGTGCCAATCACCACCGTTCCTGGGCCCTTTATAATTCACCCCTCCACTTT
TRBJ2-1 - - TRBV3-1/TRBV3-2 CASSQGLAGSLADEQFF TGTGCCAGCAGCCAAGGTTTGGCGGGGAGCCTGGCCGATGAGCAGTTCTTC
TRBJ2-5 TRBD2 - TRBV29-1 CSVVPAGGRETQYF TGCAGCGTTGTGCCAGCGGGGGGGAGGGAGACCCAGTACTTC
TRBJ2-2 - once TRBV7-2 CASSLVRGPNTGELFF TGTGCCAGCAGCTTAGTGCGGGGGCCGAACACCGGGGAGCTGTTTTTT
TRBJ1-2 TRBD1 few TRBV18 CASSENRGLGYGYTF TGTGCCAGCTCCGAAAACAGGGGGCTCGGCTATGGCTACACCTTC
TRBJ2-7 - few TRBV3-1/TRBV3-2 CASSGQPYEQYF TGTGCCAGCAGCGGACAGCCCTACGAGCAGTACTTC
TRBJ2-7 TRBD1 - TRBV30 CAWEPGTGTHEQYF TGTGCCTGGGAACCCGGGACAGGGACTCACGAGCAGTACTTC
TRBJ2-1 - - TRBV6-2/TRBV6-3 CASSYRGGLGNEQFF TGTGCCAGCAGTTATAGGGGGGGGTTGGGCAATGAGCAGTTCTTC
TRBJ1-1 TRBD1 - TRBV6-5 CASTRQGEAFF TGTGCCAGCACCCGACAGGGTGAAGCTTTCTTT
TRBJ1-5 TRBD1 once TRBV28 CASSSNGQGYPYQPQHF TGTGCCAGCAGTTCTAATGGACAGGGCTATCCCTATCAGCCCCAGCATTTT
TRBJ1-4 - - TRBV28 CASSLVQGGEKLFF TGTGCCAGCAGTTTAGTACAGGGTGGTGAAAAACTGTTTTTT
TRBJ1-2 TRBD1 - TRBV10-3 CAISASGTGSYGYTF TGTGCCATCAGTGCGTCCGGGACAGGGTCCTATGGCTACACCTTC
TRBJ2-3 TRBD1 - TRBV7-7 CASSTPGQYSTDTQYF TGTGCTAGCAGCACCCCGGGACAGTATAGCACAGATACGCAGTATTTT
TRBJ1-6 - - TRBV5-5 CASSLAARSSYNSPLHF TGTGCCAGCAGCTTGGCCGCGCGGAGCTCCTATAATTCACCCCTCCACTTT
TRBJ1-6 TRBD1 once TRBV5-4 CASSYSGQGAGPPLHF TGTGCCAGCAGCTACTCGGGACAGGGGGCAGGTCCACCCCTCCACTTT
TRBJ1-5 TRBD1 - TRBV4-1 CASSQELTGTVSNQPQHF TGCGCCAGCAGCCAAGAGCTGACCGGGACAGTTAGCAATCAGCCCCAGCATTTT
TRBJ2-1 TRBD2 - TRBV5-1 CASSQTSGALNEQFF TGCGCCAGCAGTCAAACTAGCGGGGCACTCAATGAGCAGTTCTTC
TRBJ1-2 - once TRBV30 CAWRRGLGYTF TGTGCCTGGAGGAGGGGACTTGGCTACACCTTC
TRBJ1-3 - - TRBV20-1 CSARGGGGKYF TGCAGTGCTAGAGGGGGAGGGGGAAAATATTTT
TRBJ1-1 TRBD1 once TRBV13 CASSVIGTGDTEAFF TGTGCCAGCAGCGTAATCGGGACAGGGGACACTGAAGCTTTCTTT
TRBJ1-5 - - TRBV6-1 CASSEARANSNQPQHF TGTGCCAGCAGTGAAGCCAGGGCAAATAGCAATCAGCCCCAGCATTTT
TRBJ1-6 - - TRBV5-1 CASSLDGSGSPLHF TGCGCCAGCAGCTTGGACGGCAGCGGATCACCCCTCCACTTT
TRBJ2-7 - - TRBV2 CASSRRAGDEQYF TGTGCCAGCTCCAGAAGGGCAGGGGACGAGCAGTACTTC
TRBJ2-5 - once TRBV5-1 CASSLASTSQETQYF TGCGCCAGCAGCTTGGCCTCAACATCCCAAGAGACCCAGTACTTC
TRBJ1-1 - - TRBV5-1 CASSLAGHLVFF TGCGCCAGCAGCTTGGCGGGACATCTAGTTTTCTTT
TRBJ1-2 - - TRBV27 CASSLVSGSGRNYGYTF TGTGCCAGCAGTTTAGTCTCCGGTAGCGGGCGGAACTATGGCTACACCTTC
TRBJ1-6 - - TRBV2 CASSGQTKGNSPLHF TGTGCCAGCAGCGGACAGACAAAAGGGAATTCACCCCTCCACTTT
TRBJ2-1 - - TRBV29-1 CSVDRLYSYNEQFF TGCAGCGTTGACCGACTATACTCCTACAATGAGCAGTTCTTC
TRBJ2-1 TRBD1 - TRBV5-4 CASSLGLQGFTYNEQFF TGTGCCAGCAGCTTAGGCCTACAGGGGTTCACCTACAATGAGCAGTTCTTC
TRBJ2-7 TRBD1 - TRBV7-2 CASSSPDREGNYEQYF TGTGCCAGCAGCTCGCCCGACAGGGAAGGAAACTACGAGCAGTACTTC
TRBJ1-1 - - TRBV4-2 CASSQENKNTEAFF TGTGCCAGCAGCCAAGAGAACAAAAACACTGAAGCTTTCTTT
TRBJ2-7 TRBD1 - TRBV5-1 CASQPGQGAEEQYF TGCGCCAGTCAACCGGGACAGGGGGCGGAAGAGCAGTACTTC
TRBJ2-5 TRBD2 - TRBV18 CASSPISGAGKETQYF TGTGCCAGCTCACCCATTAGCGGGGCCGGAAAAGAGACCCAGTACTTC
TRBJ1-2 TRBD1 - TRBV11-2 CASREADRTPTF TGTGCCAGCAGGGAGGCGGACAGGACCCCCACCTTC
TRBJ1-6 TRBD1 few TRBV6-6 CASSYGTDSPLHF TGTGCCAGCAGTTACGGGACAGATTCACCCCTCCACTTT
TRBJ1-4 - once TRBV27 CASSFSPQAAGEKLFF TGTGCCAGCAGTTTCTCCCCGCAGGCAGCTGGTGAAAAACTGTTTTTT
TRBJ2-7 TRBD1 - TRBV16 CASRPGRTGLYEQYF TGTGCCAGCAGACCCGGTAGGACAGGGCTATACGAGCAGTACTTC
TRBJ2-2 - - TRBV10-3 CAISDPDYFRGELFF TGTGCCATCAGTGACCCTGACTACTTCAGGGGGGAGCTGTTTTTT
TRBJ1-2 TRBD1 - TRBV6-5 CASSNRDSYGYTF TGTGCCAGCAGCAATCGGGACAGCTATGGCTACACCTTC
TRBJ2-1 TRBD2 few TRBV10-1 CASSEGLAGSYNEQFF TGCGCCAGCAGTGAGGGACTAGCCGGCTCCTACAATGAGCAGTTCTTC
TRBJ2-2 - - TRBV5-1 CASSFLSGTGELFF TGCGCCAGCAGCTTCCTATCGGGTACGGGGGAGCTGTTTTTT
TRBJ1-1 - few TRBV20-1 CSASGVRVDSEAFF TGCAGTGCTAGTGGTGTCAGGGTCGATAGTGAAGCTTTCTTT
TRBJ2-2 - - TRBV19 CASSTTSPLETGELFF TGTGCCAGTAGTACAACGAGTCCCCTAGAGACCGGGGAGCTGTTTTTT
TRBJ2-5 - once TRBV2 CASILDWQETQYF TGTGCCAGCATCCTGGACTGGCAAGAGACCCAGTACTTC
TRBJ1-5 TRBD1 - TRBV19 CASSKGQGMISNQPQHF TGTGCCAGTAGTAAGGGACAGGGAATGATCAGCAATCAGCCCCAGCATTTT
TRBJ1-3 - once TRBV25-1 CASSRTGEGSGNTIYF TGTGCCAGCAGCCGGACGGGGGAAGGATCTGGAAACACCATATATTTT
TRBJ1-6 - - TRBV19 CASSIDGGIGSPLHF TGTGCCAGTAGTATAGATGGCGGGATCGGTTCACCCCTCCACTTT
TRBJ1-2 TRBD1 - TRBV5-1 CASSLGRTGYGYTF TGCGCCAGCAGCTTGGGGAGGACAGGCTATGGCTACACCTTC
TRBJ2-7 TRBD1 - TRBV7-8 CASSLTRGDSVPRVQYF TGTGCCAGCAGCTTAACAAGAGGGGACAGTGTCCCCCGTGTGCAGTACTTC
TRBJ2-1 - - TRBV19 CASSIGAVSYNEQFF TGTGCCAGTAGTATCGGAGCGGTCTCCTACAATGAGCAGTTCTTC
TRBJ1-2 TRBD1 - TRBV28 CASSSGGAFYGYTF TGTGCCAGCAGTTCAGGGGGCGCTTTCTATGGCTACACCTTC
TRBJ1-2 - - TRBV7-8 CASSPNNYGYTF TGTGCCAGCAGCCCAAATAACTATGGCTACACCTTC